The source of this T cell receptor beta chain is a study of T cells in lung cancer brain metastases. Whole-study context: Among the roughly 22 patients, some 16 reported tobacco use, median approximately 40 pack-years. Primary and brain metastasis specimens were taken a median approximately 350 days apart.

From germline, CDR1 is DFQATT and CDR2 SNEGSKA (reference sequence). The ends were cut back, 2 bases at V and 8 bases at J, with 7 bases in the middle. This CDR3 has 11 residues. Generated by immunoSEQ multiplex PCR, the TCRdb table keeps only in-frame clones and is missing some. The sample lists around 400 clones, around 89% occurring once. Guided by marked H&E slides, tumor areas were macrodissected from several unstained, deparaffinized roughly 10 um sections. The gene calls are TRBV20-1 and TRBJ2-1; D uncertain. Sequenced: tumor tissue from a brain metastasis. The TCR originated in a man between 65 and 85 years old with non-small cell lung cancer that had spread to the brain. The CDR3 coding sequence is TGCAGTGCTAGAATTTTCGATGAGCAGTTCTTC. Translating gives CSARIFDEQFF.